This is a list of T cell receptor beta chains from one sample in a study of shared T cell receptors in the human thymus. Generated by immunoSEQ multiplex PCR, the TCRdb table keeps only in-frame clones and is missing some. The sample has about 500,000 clones, 78% seen once; the top ten hold 0.013%. The sample was also linked to a second study, of human thymus T cells.

The sequencing sample was made of thymocytes. These receptors all come from a boy under three years old with a congenital heart defect. Both conserved end residues are part of each CDR3. D genes are given only for firm matches. Clone size is stated in some rows and not others, as once, few, many or a class when expanded.

clone size	V gene	D gene	J gene	CDR3 protein	CDR3 DNA
.	TRBV27	TRBD2	TRBJ2-1	CASRGEGNEQFF	TGTGCCAGCAGGGGGGAGGGCAATGAGCAGTTCTTC
once	TRBV2	.	TRBJ2-4	CASSELEAHRAKNIQYF	TGTGCCAGCAGTGAGCTAGAAGCCCATCGAGCCAAAAACATTCAGTACTTC
.	TRBV28	TRBD1	TRBJ2-7	CASLDRGTYEQYF	TGTGCCAGCCTCGACAGGGGGACCTACGAGCAGTACTTC
.	TRBV7-8	.	TRBJ2-1	CAQGGPMEGEQFF	TGTGCCCAGGGGGGCCCCATGGAGGGTGAGCAGTTCTTC
.	TRBV11-1	TRBD1	TRBJ1-2	CASSPGQGYGYTF	TGTGCCAGCAGCCCGGGACAGGGCTATGGCTACACCTTC
.	TRBV28	TRBD1	TRBJ2-2	CATTRGLSGELFF	TGTGCCACCACCAGGGGGCTTTCCGGGGAGCTGTTTTTT
.	TRBV5-4	TRBD2	TRBJ2-5	CASSFTSGRETQYF	TGTGCCAGCAGCTTCACTAGCGGGAGAGAGACCCAGTACTTC
few	TRBV11-2	TRBD1	TRBJ1-1	CASSQGAEAFF	TGTGCCAGCAGCCAGGGGGCTGAAGCTTTCTTT
.	TRBV7-9	TRBD2	TRBJ2-2	CASTGSGSPRGAGELFF	TGTGCCAGTACCGGGAGCGGGAGTCCGCGAGGGGCCGGGGAGCTGTTTTTT
.	TRBV6-1	TRBD2	TRBJ2-1	CASSTSGRPNNEQFF	TGTGCCAGCAGTACTAGCGGGAGGCCCAACAATGAGCAGTTCTTC
.	TRBV5-6	TRBD2	TRBJ2-7	CASSLVLAGPTYEQYF	TGTGCCAGCAGCTTGGTCCTAGCGGGACCCACCTACGAGCAGTACTTC
.	TRBV5-4	TRBD2	TRBJ2-2	CASSFSTSGSDGELFF	TGTGCCAGCAGCTTTAGCACTAGCGGGAGTGACGGGGAGCTGTTTTTT
.	TRBV4-3	TRBD1	TRBJ1-1	CASSQPTGTGGSAEAFF	TGCGCCAGCAGCCAACCAACCGGGACAGGGGGCTCCGCTGAAGCTTTCTTT
.	TRBV25-1	.	TRBJ2-5	CASRGHSMETQYF	TGTGCCAGCAGGGGACATAGTATGGAGACCCAGTACTTC